The entry below describes one T cell receptor (beta chain). Its matching antigen is unknown. This record comes from a study of PD-1 blockade in classical Hodgkin lymphoma. Each patient relapsed following autologous stem cell transplantation, and prior brentuximab vedotin exposure differed. Study-level points and caveats: Newly diagnosed patients reportedly had lower baseline TCR diversity than healthy donors. Individuals who commenced nivolumab within less than 1 year of ASCT were excluded.

The CDR3 is 15 residues long. V lost 7 bases, J lost 4 bases, and 17 bases lay in between. CDR1 and CDR2 (germline): SNHLY, FYNNEI. Sequencing used immunoSEQ multiplex PCR; TCRdb keeps in-frame clones, though not all of them. The sample lists just under 45,000 clones, roughly three quarters occurring once. The rearrangement joins TRBV2 to TRBJ1-3, with unresolved D. Sequences were derived from peripheral blood mononuclear cells (PBMCs), sampled before the second cycle of nivolumab. The source of this sequence is a human donor with classical Hodgkin lymphoma. CDR3 sequence: CASTEDGFVGNTIYF. CDR3 DNA sequence: TGTGCCAGCACTGAGGATGGCTTTGTCGGAAACACCATATATTTT.